The 7 T cell receptor beta chains listed next were all sequenced from one sample in a study of molecular identifiers for immune sequencing clone quantification. TCRdb passed the PCR reads through MiXCR, listing each CDR3 protein once. The sample shows approximately 680,000 distinct CDR3 sequences, 25% of them seen only once. Sequenced material: naive CD8+ T cells from blood, with Jurkat cell RNA spiked in. Subset meaning: FACS-sorted CD8+CD4-CCR7+CD45RA+ naive T cells. Source of these receptors: a human donor in good health. Some libraries in this study had Jurkat cell RNA spiked in.

Ten or more counts support this clonotype. V is TRBV4-3 and J is TRBJ1-1; 8 bases are a match to TRBD1. With V trimmed by 3 bases and J by 6 bases, 3 bases remained unmatched. The CDR3 runs 13 residues. In germline, CDR1 is LGHNA, CDR2 YSLEER. DNA of the CDR3: TGCGCCAGCAGCCACGGACAGGGCTCTGAAGCTTTCTTT. Translation: CASSHGQGSEAFF.

This clonotype was detected a few times. The chain couples TRBV7-9 to TRBJ2-1; D is perhaps TRBD2 (6 bases). This CDR3 is built from 15 residues. Germline V gene data show CDR1 as SEHNR and CDR2 as FQNEAQ (reference sequence). Trimming took off 2 bases at V and 5 bases at J, with 13 bases between the two ends. CDR3 sequence reads: CASSLYGRDDNEQFF. CDR3 coding DNA: TGTGCCAGCAGCTTATACGGGAGAGATGACAATGAGCAGTTCTTC. The full variable domain, in which reference TRBV7-9 and TRBJ2-1 provide the parts outside the CDR3, is DTGVSQNPRHKITKRGQNVTFRCDPISEHNRLYWYRQTLGQGPEFLTYFQNEAQLEKSRLLSDRFSAERPKGSFSTLEIQRTEQGDSAMYLCASSLYGRDDNEQFFGPGTRLTVL.

About this clonotype: No conserved phenylalanine or tryptophan is present at the end of the CDR3, so a read error is the likely explanation. The genes are TRBV19 and TRBJ1-5; D unclear. The CDR3 spans 14 residues. V was clipped by 4 bases and J by 1 base, with 8 bases between them. The germline V gene has CDR1 LNHDA and CDR2 SQIVND (reference sequence). CDR3: CASSTHGSNQPQHL. The DNA for the CDR3 is TGTGCCAGTAGTACCCACGGGAGCAATCAGCCCCAGCATCTT.

This chain joins TRBV13 and TRBJ2-7; the D gene could be TRBD1 or TRBD2 (5 bases each). Trimming took off 8 bases at V and 0 bases at J, with 23 bases between the two ends. Looked up from germline, CDR1 is PRHDT and CDR2 is FYEKMQ (reference sequence). CDR3 length: 17 amino acids. This chain's CDR3 is CASGAFSGTESSYEQYF. CDR3 nucleotides: TGTGCCAGCGGCGCATTTTCCGGGACGGAAAGCTCCTACGAGCAGTACTTC.

To note about this clonotype: With a much larger clone just one base away, this may be a read error. The chain uses TRBV20-1 and TRBJ1-4; tentatively, D is TRBD1 (5 bases). The CDR3 spans 14 residues. From germline, CDR1 is DFQATT and CDR2 SNEGSKA (reference sequence). CDR3 coding DNA: TGCAGTACGCGGTGGGACGCAACTAATGAAAAACCGTTTTTT. Encoded protein: CSTRWDATNEKPFF.

This clonotype was counted at least ten times. The chain is built from TRBV5-4 and TRBJ2-1, with D unclear. Per germline, CDR1 SGHNT and CDR2 YYREEE (reference sequence). V lost 0 bases and J lost 8, with 6 bases in between. The CDR3 is 12 residues long. CDR3 nucleotides: TGTGCCAGCAGCTTGGGCCCGGATGAGCAGTTCTTC. Amino acid sequence: CASSLGPDEQFF.

V gene TRBV20-1 combines with J gene TRBJ1-2; D may be TRBD1 (5 bases). V was pared by 5 bases and J by 0 bases, with 16 bases between. In germline, CDR1 is DFQATT, CDR2 SNEGSKA (reference sequence). CDR3 length: 15 residues. The chain's CDR3 is CSAEDMVKANYGYTF. The CDR3 nucleotides read TGCAGTGCTGAGGACATGGTAAAAGCTAACTATGGCTACACCTTC.